The 27 T cell receptor beta chains presented below share a single source sample, sequenced in a study of beta chain features in type 1 diabetes. Expressed TCRB transcripts were sequenced after all isolated RNA was converted to cDNA. Assay used: immunoSEQ multiplex PCR; TCRdb lists only in-frame clones, some missing. The repertoire holds about 320,000 clones, about 14% seen once, with approximately 6.7% in the top ten. Specimen: central memory CD4+ T cells from blood. The receptor source for this set is a man aged 25-45 years in good health.

This clone was observed a single time. The chain employs TRBV6-1 and TRBJ2-7; tentative D call: TRBD2 (6 bases). Per the germline V gene, CDR1 is MNHNS and CDR2 is SASEGT. The CDR3 totals 13 residues. V lost 3 bases and J 5 bases, leaving 11 bases between the germline ends. DNA for the CDR3: TGTGCCAGCAGTGAGACTAGGTCTAACGAGCAGTACTTC. This gives the protein CASSETRSNEQYF.

On this clone: One end of the junction does not line up with germline, which may come from a read error. V is TRBV7-2 and J is TRBJ1-4; weak D call: TRBD1 (5 bases). Germline CDR1 reads SGHTA; CDR2 reads FQGNSA. The CDR3 consists of 15 residues. CDR3 in DNA: TGTGCCAGCAGCCTAGCGGGGCAGGCTAATGAAAAACTGTTTTTT. Encoded protein: CASSLAGQANEKLFF.

This clone was counted a few times. The V and J genes are TRBV29-1 and TRBJ1-1, with D unresolved. This CDR3 is 11 amino acids long. V lost 7 bases to trimming and J lost 0 bases, with 6 bases between them. The V gene's germline CDR1 is SQVTM and CDR2 ANQGSEA. CDR3 in DNA: TGCAGCGGGTACCTGAACACTGAAGCTTTCTTT. Protein product: CSGYLNTEAFF.

The V gene is TRBV27, the J gene TRBJ1-5; D ambiguous. Germline CDR1 and CDR2: MNHEY and SMNVEV (reference sequence). V lost 0 bases and J lost 5, with 11 bases in between. CDR3 length equals 15 residues. CDR3 nucleotides: TGTGCCAGCAGTTTATCTAAGCAGGCTCATCAGCCCCAGCATTTT. Its protein product is CASSLSKQAHQPQHF.

This clone has a handful of counts. The chain carries TRBV4-1 and TRBJ1-1; D is unclear. V was shortened by 1 base and J by 11 bases, with 11 bases between the two germline ends. CDR3 size: 12 residues. The germline V gene has CDR1 MGHRA and CDR2 YSYEKL. The CDR3 loop reads CASSQVGQRAFF. The CDR3 DNA sequence: TGCGCCAGCAGCCAAGTTGGGCAAAGGGCTTTCTTT.

The chain uses TRBV6-6 and TRBJ2-2; TRBD1 matches at 8 bases. J lost 6 bases, V lost 6 bases, and 3 bases had no gene match. Germline assignment: CDR1 MNHNY and CDR2 SVGAGI (reference sequence). CDR3 length: 13 residues. CDR3 sequence reads: CASREQGAGELFF. The CDR3 nucleotides read TGTGCCAGCAGGGAACAGGGGGCCGGGGAGCTGTTTTTT.

The chain employs TRBV2 and TRBJ1-5, with 11 bases identical to TRBD1. Germline loops: CDR1 SNHLY, CDR2 FYNNEI. The CDR3 consists of 15 residues. Unmatched junction bases numbered 9, after V lost 7 bases and J lost 7 bases. DNA of the CDR3: TGTGCCAGCAAATTGGGACAGGGGGTCAGGCAGCCCCAGCATTTT. This sequence encodes CASKLGQGVRQPQHF. The entire variable domain, with the rest obtained from reference TRBV2 and TRBJ1-5, is as follows: EPEVTQTPSHQVTQMGQEVILRCVPISNHLYFYWYRQILGQKVEFLVSFYNNEISEKSEIFDDQFSVERPDGSNFTLKIRSTKLEDSAMYFCASKLGQGVRQPQHFGDGTRLSIL.

The V call is TRBV14, the J call TRBJ2-5, with D hard to call. CDR3 size: 13 residues. V dropped 1 base and J dropped 3 bases, with 6 bases sitting between them. Looked up from germline, CDR1 is SGHDN and CDR2 is FVKESK. The CDR3: CASSQVRKETQYF. The DNA of the CDR3 is TGTGCCAGCAGCCAAGTGAGGAAAGAGACCCAGTACTTC.

The chain recombines TRBV7-9 with TRBJ1-2; the D is unclear. With 4 bases removed from V and 8 bases from J, the gap between germline ends came to 14 bases. From germline, CDR1 is SEHNR and CDR2 FQNEAQ (reference sequence). The CDR3 totals 13 residues. As DNA, the CDR3 is TGTGCCAGCAGCTACGCGGGCCCTGGAGGCTACACCTTC. Protein product: CASSYAGPGGYTF. Full variable domain (outside the CDR3, taken from reference TRBV7-9 and TRBJ1-2): DTGVSQNPRHKITKRGQNVTFRCDPISEHNRLYWYRQTLGQGPEFLTYFQNEAQLEKSRLLSDRFSAERPKGSFSTLEIQRTEQGDSAMYLCASSYAGPGGYTFGSGTRLTVV.

As for this clone: The conserved phenylalanine or tryptophan normally closing the CDR3 is absent here, so this likely arose from a read error. The V gene is TRBV18, the J gene TRBJ2-7, with D maybe TRBD2 (6 bases). V gave up 1 base and J gave up 6 bases, with 10 bases separating them. CDR3 length: 13 amino acids. Germline assignment: CDR1 KGHSH and CDR2 LQKENI. The CDR3 DNA is TGTGCCAGCTCACCACGTGGGGGGAGCGAGCAGTACCTC. As protein: CASSPRGGSEQYL.

The chain uses TRBV10-1 and TRBJ1-1, with D possibly TRBD1 on 6 matching bases. The V gene's germline CDR1 is WNHNN and CDR2 SYGVQD (reference sequence). Trimming removed 4 bases at V and 5 bases at J, with 8 bases between. The CDR3 runs 12 residues. CDR3 region: CASSGRGTEAFF. The CDR3 bases are TGCGCCAGCAGTGGCAGGGGAACTGAAGCTTTCTTT.

The V gene is TRBV6-5, the J gene TRBJ2-5, with TRBD2 identical over 10 bases. There are 15 residues in the CDR3. In germline, CDR1 is MNHEY, CDR2 SVGAGI. With V trimmed by 2 bases and J by 3 bases, 3 bases remained unmatched. CDR3: CASSYGTSVKETQYF. DNA for the CDR3: TGTGCCAGCAGTTACGGGACTAGCGTAAAAGAGACCCAGTACTTC.

The rearrangement joins TRBV7-2 to TRBJ2-1; 10 nucleotides match TRBD1. Germline V lookup: CDR1 SGHTA, CDR2 FQGNSA. The CDR3 covers 17 residues. Germline trimming cut 3 bases from V and 6 bases from J; bases unmatched to any gene: 11. CDR3 protein: CASSFIVRTGGGNEQFF. CDR3 sequence (DNA): TGTGCCAGCAGCTTCATAGTCCGGACAGGGGGAGGCAATGAGCAGTTCTTC.

The chain has TRBV2 and TRBJ1-2; D not certain. This CDR3 contains 12 residues. Trimming stripped 3 bases from V and 10 bases from J, with 12 bases between. CDR1 is SNHLY, CDR2 FYNNEI, per germline. CDR3 residues: CASSDPATPYTF. The CDR3 bases are TGTGCCAGCAGTGACCCAGCCACACCCTACACCTTC.

The table lists this clone with a few counts. V and J are TRBV7-9 and TRBJ2-1, with 7 bases fitting TRBD1. The germline gives CDR1 SEHNR, CDR2 FQNEAQ (reference sequence). This CDR3 contains 19 residues. V lost 0 bases to trimming and J lost 1 base; unmatched junction nucleotides: 12. The chain's CDR3 is CASSLAGDSSSSSYNEQFF. CDR3 bases: TGTGCCAGCAGCTTAGCCGGGGACAGCTCGTCTAGTTCCTACAATGAGCAGTTCTTC.

Ten or more counts support this clone. The chain has TRBV10-3 and TRBJ2-3; D gene uncertain. Between the trimmed V and J ends, which lost 0 bases and 1 base, there was a span of 11 bases. CDR3 size: 16 residues. CDR1 and CDR2 from the germline V gene are ENHRY and SYGVKD. In DNA form, the CDR3 reads TGTGCCATCAGTGAGTCGGAAAAGGTACGCACAGATACGCAGTATTTT. Amino acid sequence: CAISESEKVRTDTQYF.

The CDR3 DNA follows: TGTGCCAGCACGAGACAGGGGTCGAACACCATATATTTT. Its translation is CASTRQGSNTIYF. This chain joins TRBV27 and TRBJ1-3, with 8 bases matching TRBD1. The CDR3 is 13 amino acids. Germline values: CDR1 MNHEY, CDR2 SMNVEV (reference sequence). J gave up 7 bases and V 7 bases, and 6 bases lay outside the gene matches.

This clone was counted between two and nine times. The chain combines TRBV19 with TRBJ2-5; 7 bases match TRBD1. The CDR3 is made up of 13 amino acids. The germline V gene has CDR1 LNHDA and CDR2 SQIVND (reference sequence). With V trimmed by 3 bases and J by 5 bases, 3 bases remained unmatched. The CDR3 DNA reads as TGTGCCAGTAGTATGGGCAGGGGGGAGACCCAGTACTTC. This codes for CASSMGRGETQYF.

The CDR3 loop reads CASSDGTDTQYF. The CDR3 DNA reads as TGTGCCAGCAGTGACGGCACAGATACGCAGTATTTT. The rearrangement joins TRBV6-5 to TRBJ2-3; D uncertain. Germline CDR1 MNHEY, CDR2 SVGAGI. This CDR3 is 12 amino acids long. Trimming shortened V by 5 bases and J by 1 base, and 4 bases separated the two germline ends.

In the case of this clone: This clone may be a read error of a much larger clone one base away. Other DNA sequences of this sample code for an identical CDR3. The chain couples TRBV7-2 to TRBJ2-3; D ambiguous. Between the trimmed V and J ends, which lost 1 base and 0 bases, there was a span of 5 bases. This CDR3 is built from 14 residues. Germline V gives CDR1 SGHTA, CDR2 FQGNSA. The CDR3 protein is CASSLGRSTDTQYF. CDR3 DNA sequence: TGTGCCAGCAGCTTAGGTAGAAGCACAGATACGCAGTATTTT.

In this sample, this clone turned up a few times. The chain has TRBV5-6 and TRBJ2-1; D uncertain. The V end was cut by 4 bases, the J end by 12 bases, with 35 bases between. This CDR3 has 19 residues. Germline V gene lookup returns CDR1 SGHDT and CDR2 YYEEEE. In DNA, the CDR3 is TGTGCCAGCAGCGAATCAACTCCCCTTAAGACAAGCCGGAGCTACCGGCAGTTCTTC. This sequence encodes CASSESTPLKTSRSYRQFF.

The sample holds a few counts of this clone. This sequence is one base from a far larger clone and is likely a read error. The chain joins TRBV13 to TRBJ2-2; D is unclear. Germline V lookup: CDR1 PRHDT, CDR2 FYEKMQ (reference sequence). The CDR3 extends over 11 amino acids. V lost 4 bases and J 3 bases, leaving 0 bases between the germline ends. Written as DNA, the CDR3 is TGTGCCAGCAGCTACACCGGGGAGCTGTTTTTT. This encodes CASSYTGELFF.

The chain uses TRBV19 and TRBJ2-3; D perhaps matches TRBD1 (5 bases). CDR1 LNHDA and CDR2 SQIVND come from the germline V gene (reference sequence). The V gene lost 3 bases and the J gene lost 4 bases, with 14 bases spanning the gap. CDR3 size: 15 residues. CDR3 loop: CASSIRRATADTQYF. Written as DNA, the CDR3 is TGTGCCAGTAGTATCCGCAGGGCGACGGCAGATACGCAGTATTTT.

The CDR3 region has the DNA TGTGCCAGCAGTTCCCTCGGGACAGGGTTTGGAGGCTACACCTTC. Its protein is CASSSLGTGFGGYTF. The chain links TRBV27 to TRBJ1-2; TRBD1 matches 9 bases. Germline CDR1 MNHEY, CDR2 SMNVEV (reference sequence). V lost 4 bases, J lost 8 bases, and 11 bases stayed unmatched. The CDR3 runs to 15 residues.

The sample holds many counts of this clone. J is TRBJ2-7 and V is TRBV7-2, with a possible D match to TRBD2 (5 bases). CDR1 and CDR2 from the germline V gene are SGHTA and FQGNSA. The CDR3 is 13 residues long. Trimming cost V 8 bases and J 6 bases, with 17 bases left between them. The DNA for the CDR3 is TGTGCCAGCCCTGAGGACTCCCCCTCCGAGCAGTACGTC. Protein: CASPEDSPSEQYV.

The chain has TRBV10-3 and TRBJ2-7, with D perhaps matching TRBD1 (7 bases). V was clipped by 2 bases and J by 1 base, with 18 bases between them. The germline CDR1 and CDR2 sequences are ENHRY and SYGVKD. The CDR3 spans 17 residues. Written as DNA, the CDR3 is TGTGCCATCAGTGAGAACACAGGACAGGAGGGTTCCTACGAGCAGTACTTC. Amino acid sequence: CAISENTGQEGSYEQYF.

A few counts support this clone. The chain couples TRBV7-2 to TRBJ2-2; TRBD2 matches at 9 bases. The CDR3 is 15 amino acids. Germline loops: CDR1 SGHTA, CDR2 FQGNSA. V lost 6 bases, J lost 2 bases, and 4 bases stayed unmatched. CDR3 nucleotide sequence: TGTGCCAGCAGGACTAGCGGAACCAACACCGGGGAGCTGTTTTTT. This encodes CASRTSGTNTGELFF.